Listed below are T cell receptor beta chains from one sample, sequenced in a study of T cells in Graves' hyperthyroidism and ophthalmopathy. From the multiplex PCR reads, TCRdb called clonotypes with MiXCR, one entry per CDR3 protein. The profile shows about 380,000 distinct CDR3 sequences, about 15% of them singletons. The sample taken for sequencing was blood. These receptor sequences come from a woman aged 60-70 years with Graves' hyperthyroidism. The CDR3 runs from the conserved cysteine through the conserved F or W. The order of the fields is V gene, CDR3 protein.

V gene: TRBV2; CDR3 protein: CASRGSGRGTDTQYF
V gene: TRBV5-1; CDR3 protein: CASSFGLTSGANVLTF
V gene: TRBV7-8; CDR3 protein: CASSSGPSSYERYF
V gene: TRBV20-1; CDR3 protein: CSARPWGLTNTGELFF
V gene: TRBV30; CDR3 protein: CACYRVGNTIYF
V gene: TRBV7-7; CDR3 protein: CASSRGQGHEQYF
V gene: TRBV27; CDR3 protein: CASASPYEQYF
V gene: TRBV28; CDR3 protein: CASRGHNLQETQYF
V gene: TRBV2; CDR3 protein: CASSESTRDQPQHF
V gene: TRBV20-1; CDR3 protein: CSASPGGETQYF
V gene: TRBV5-8; CDR3 protein: CASSGPGLNYNEQFF
V gene: TRBV19; CDR3 protein: CASSSGTSGKGDTQYF
V gene: TRBV13; CDR3 protein: CASSFTGMYQETQFF
V gene: TRBV29-1; CDR3 protein: CSTAPGTSTDTQYF
V gene: TRBV30; CDR3 protein: CAWRTGGNSPLHF
V gene: TRBV12-3/TRBV12-4; CDR3 protein: CASSLHRGQGRTEAFF
V gene: TRBV5-1; CDR3 protein: CASSTGTSGSSEQFF
V gene: TRBV6-2/TRBV6-3; CDR3 protein: CASSYPDILGGGTDTQYF
V gene: TRBV27; CDR3 protein: CASSPLAVTYEQYF
V gene: TRBV30; CDR3 protein: CAWRRGTYEQYF
V gene: TRBV7-8; CDR3 protein: CASSLTRQSSYNSPLHF
V gene: TRBV19; CDR3 protein: CASSMRKSYNKQFF
V gene: TRBV18; CDR3 protein: CASSPPGTVGNEQFF
V gene: TRBV2; CDR3 protein: CASRGRDRRNEKLFF
V gene: TRBV11-2; CDR3 protein: CASSPEGDGYTF
V gene: TRBV27; CDR3 protein: CASWGAPDEQFF
V gene: TRBV6-1; CDR3 protein: CASSRTGFDQPQHF
V gene: TRBV27; CDR3 protein: CASSRGGTSGSLEQFF
V gene: TRBV5-1; CDR3 protein: CASSLAGTSAGEQFF
V gene: TRBV20-1; CDR3 protein: CSASKREGSYEQYF
V gene: TRBV13; CDR3 protein: CASSLRGPRNTEAFF
V gene: TRBV3-1; CDR3 protein: CASSQDLTGELFF
V gene: TRBV11-2; CDR3 protein: CASSLGLAEQETQYF
V gene: TRBV6-1; CDR3 protein: CASRPYREAYGYTF
V gene: TRBV18; CDR3 protein: CASSRTSGNNEQFF
V gene: TRBV3-1; CDR3 protein: CASSLRTYEQYF
V gene: TRBV28; CDR3 protein: CASSPASVNTEAFF
V gene: TRBV12-3/TRBV12-4; CDR3 protein: CASSSITGEQFF
V gene: TRBV11-1; CDR3 protein: CASSSQTLANYGYTF
V gene: TRBV28; CDR3 protein: CASSPRQGAVREQYF
V gene: TRBV3-1; CDR3 protein: CASSHRTVMNTEAFF
V gene: TRBV19; CDR3 protein: CASSIRGPGTDNEQFF
V gene: TRBV27; CDR3 protein: CASSLRMNTEAFF
V gene: TRBV12-3/TRBV12-4; CDR3 protein: CASSLAGVGQPQHF
V gene: TRBV7-9; CDR3 protein: CASSFLSGSNTEAFF
V gene: TRBV20-1; CDR3 protein: CSASGTSASDTQYF
V gene: TRBV20-1; CDR3 protein: CSASDRHQEKLFF
V gene: TRBV12-3/TRBV12-4; CDR3 protein: CASRRTSGARNEQFF
V gene: TRBV4-1; CDR3 protein: CASSQGLAGPPAAQETQYF
V gene: TRBV7-9; CDR3 protein: CASSLGLQLTDTQYF
V gene: TRBV28; CDR3 protein: CASRLSITDTQYF
V gene: TRBV11-2; CDR3 protein: CASSPRFEQFF
V gene: TRBV12-3/TRBV12-4; CDR3 protein: CASSSPPLAGGYNEQFF
V gene: TRBV12-3/TRBV12-4; CDR3 protein: CASSLGGAGVPSDTQYF
V gene: TRBV19; CDR3 protein: CASSTRTGRGGGYTF